Each of the 8 T cell receptor beta chains below was sequenced from the same sample in a study of blood T cell repertoires in COVID-19. The method was immunoSEQ multiplex PCR; TCRdb's version includes in-frame clones alone and lacks a portion of them. Among tens of thousands of clones listed, just under 95% were seen once. The sequencing sample was made of peripheral blood. These TCRs come from a human donor with active COVID-19. The donor label of this sample is uncertain.

This rearrangement joins TRBV7-9 to TRBJ1-3, with D maybe TRBD1 (6 bases). Germline values: CDR1 SEHNR, CDR2 FQNEAQ (reference sequence). The germline V and J ends were trimmed by 3 bases and 2 bases, with 20 bases remaining between them. The CDR3 extends over 18 amino acids. CDR3 sequence: CASSFLPWGRGPGNTIYF. The CDR3 DNA reads TGTGCCAGCAGCTTTTTGCCCTGGGGCAGGGGCCCTGGAAACACCATATATTTT.

The V and J genes are TRBV5-6 and TRBJ2-2; 7 bases line up with TRBD1. Germline lookup yields CDR1 SGHDT and CDR2 YYEEEE. This CDR3 has 13 amino acids. V dropped 5 bases and J dropped 4; count of bases not matched to a gene: 2. The CDR3 DNA reads as TGTGCCAGCAGGCGGACAGGCACCGGGGAGCTGTTTTTT. This sequence encodes CASRRTGTGELFF.

J is TRBJ2-3 and V is TRBV5-6; TRBD1 matches at 9 bases. The CDR3 totals 16 residues. CDR1 is SGHDT and CDR2 is YYEEEE in the germline V gene. The J segment lost 0 bases and the V segment lost 4 bases, leaving 6 bases of the junction unmatched. CDR3 amino acids: CASSPLGTGSTDTQYF. For the CDR3, the DNA is TGTGCCAGCAGCCCCCTCGGGACAGGGAGCACAGATACGCAGTATTTT.

The gene calls are TRBV5-1 and TRBJ1-1; 8 nucleotides agree with TRBD1. The CDR3 has 14 amino acids. Per the germline V gene, CDR1 is SGHRS and CDR2 is YFSETQ. V was clipped by 4 bases and J by 11 bases; unmatched bases: 13. For the CDR3, the DNA is TGCGCCAGCAGCCCGACGCACCAGGGGGCGAAGGCTTTCTTT. Translated: CASSPTHQGAKAFF.

The chain recombines TRBV6-5 with TRBJ2-7; TRBD2 aligns across 10 bases. J was trimmed by 5 bases and V by 5 bases; bases with no gene match: 9. The CDR3 is made up of 15 amino acids. In germline, CDR1 is MNHEY, CDR2 SVGAGI. CDR3 nucleotides: TGTGCCAGCAGTACCTCAGCGGGGGGGTACGACGAGCAGTACTTC. Protein product: CASSTSAGGYDEQYF.

The CDR3 DNA sequence: TGTGCCAGCAGCCGGGATGACTCCACCGGGGAGCTGTTTTTT. It is translated as CASSRDDSTGELFF. This chain connects TRBV7-7 to TRBJ2-2, with D perhaps matching TRBD2 (5 bases). The CDR3 totals 14 residues. Germline V gene sequence: CDR1 SSHAT, CDR2 FNYEAQ (reference sequence). Trimming left V 5 bases short and J 4 bases short, with 11 bases between.

The gene calls are TRBV29-1 and TRBJ1-2; possibly TRBD1 for D (5 bases). Germline-derived CDR1 and CDR2 are SQVTM and ANQGSEA. The CDR3 is made up of 11 amino acids. The V end lost 7 bases, the J end lost 8 bases, and 14 bases lay between the germline ends. For the CDR3, the DNA is TGCAGCGCCAGTGGGAGGGACGGCTACACCTTC. Protein product: CSASGRDGYTF.

The chain is built from TRBV29-1 and TRBJ2-7; weak D call: TRBD2 (6 bases). The CDR3 consists of 12 residues. In germline, CDR1 is SQVTM, CDR2 ANQGSEA. Trimming took off 4 bases at V and 7 bases at J, with 14 bases between the two ends. CDR3 residues: CSVVVLGGEQYF. CDR3 sequence (DNA): TGCAGCGTTGTAGTTTTAGGAGGGGAGCAGTACTTC.